The entry that follows covers one T cell receptor (beta chain) sequence. Its antigen is unidentified. The data derive from a study of OX40 agonist ivuxolimab in advanced cancers. Whole-study context: Patients received the agonistic anti-OX40 (CD134) antibody ivuxolimab. Earlier anti-PD-1, anti-PD-L1 or anti-CTLA-4 therapy was permitted; about 39% had received some. Among those treated, three patients had partial responses, one with hepatocellular carcinoma and two with cutaneous melanoma.

The data were produced by immunoSEQ multiplex PCR, yet TCRdb's version contains in-frame clones alone and is incomplete. The sample lists 80,000 or so clones; more than 80% were seen once. The germline V gene encodes CDR1 MNHEY and CDR2 SMNVEV (reference sequence). The CDR3 has 14 residues. Trimming shortened V by 4 bases and J by 3 bases, and 12 bases separated the two germline ends. Findings of the study overall: Both CD4+ and CD8+ T cell populations in blood had undergone clonal expansion by week 6 at 0.1 to 3.0 mg/kg.

The rearrangement links TRBV27 to TRBJ1-1; D is possibly TRBD1 (6 bases). The TCR was taken from an adult with an advanced solid tumor such as melanoma, head and neck, liver or kidney cancer. The sample in question was CD4+ or CD8+ T cells sorted from blood, obtained in a trial of the OX40 agonist ivuxolimab. The CDR3 spells CASSYSDSDTEAFF. The CDR3 DNA sequence: TGTGCCAGCAGTTATTCGGACAGCGACACTGAAGCTTTCTTT.